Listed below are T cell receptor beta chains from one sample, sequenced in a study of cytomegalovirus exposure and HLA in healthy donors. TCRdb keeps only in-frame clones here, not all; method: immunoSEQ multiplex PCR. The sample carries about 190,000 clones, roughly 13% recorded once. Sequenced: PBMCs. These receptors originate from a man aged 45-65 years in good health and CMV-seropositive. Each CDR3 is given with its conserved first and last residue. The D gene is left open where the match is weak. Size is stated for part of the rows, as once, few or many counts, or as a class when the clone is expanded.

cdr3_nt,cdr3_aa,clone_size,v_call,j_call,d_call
TGTGCCAGCAGCCACCCCGACAGGAACACTGAAGCTTTCTTT,CASSHPDRNTEAFF,-,TRBV4-2,TRBJ1-1,-
TGTGCCAGCAGTCCTCAGCGCTCTGGGGCCAACGTCCTGACTTTC,CASSPQRSGANVLTF,-,TRBV6-6,TRBJ2-6,-
TGTGCCAGCAGCTTAGTCGGGAATCGAGAGACCCAGTACTTC,CASSLVGNRETQYF,few,TRBV7-2,TRBJ2-5,-
TGTGCCAGCAGCCAAGAGAGGTTAAGGAATTCACCCCTCCACTTT,CASSQERLRNSPLHF,-,TRBV14,TRBJ1-6,-
TGTGCCAGCAGCCAAGCGGACAGGGGCAGCAATCAGCCCCAGCATTTT,CASSQADRGSNQPQHF,few,TRBV4-2,TRBJ1-5,TRBD1
TGTGCCAGTAGTATCGGCAGGGGAGACACTGAAGCTTTCTTT,CASSIGRGDTEAFF,-,TRBV19,TRBJ1-1,-
TGTGCCTGGAGTCGGTATAGCAATCAGCCCCAGCATTTT,CAWSRYSNQPQHF,few,TRBV30,TRBJ1-5,-
TGTGCCAGCTCAGAAAGGGGAGATACGCAGTATTTT,CASSERGDTQYF,few,TRBV18,TRBJ2-3,-
TGCGCCAGCAGTACCGGGACTAGCACAGATACGCAGTATTTT,CASSTGTSTDTQYF,-,TRBV5-1,TRBJ2-3,-
TGTGCCAGCAGCTTGGCGAGGGGACAGGGAGCTTTCTTT,CASSLARGQGAFF,-,TRBV5-6,TRBJ1-1,TRBD1
TGTGCCAGCCGACAGGGGCCGGAGCCCCAGCATTTT,CASRQGPEPQHF,few,TRBV28,TRBJ1-5,TRBD1
TGCGCCAGCAGCTTCGGGGACACCGGGGAGCTGTTTTTT,CASSFGDTGELFF,-,TRBV5-1,TRBJ2-2,-
TGTGCCAGCAGTGCAGGGGGCAGGGATCAGCCCCAGCATTTT,CASSAGGRDQPQHF,-,TRBV2,TRBJ1-5,TRBD1
TGCGCCGGCAGCGTCAGCGGGGCCCAAGAGACCCAGTACTTC,CAGSVSGAQETQYF,-,TRBV5-1,TRBJ2-5,TRBD2
TGTGCCAGCAGCTTAGCAGGGGGTATACTGTTTTTT,CASSLAGGILFF,few,TRBV7-9,TRBJ1-4,-
TGTGCCAGCCAACAGGGGCGAAATTCACCCCTCCACTTT,CASQQGRNSPLHF,few,TRBV28,TRBJ1-6,TRBD1
TGTGCCAGCCGGGACTACACGAACACCGGGGAGCTGTTTTTT,CASRDYTNTGELFF,-,TRBV6-4,TRBJ2-2,TRBD2
TGTGCCAGCAGTTTTGCAGGGGGCAACTATGGCTACACCTTC,CASSFAGGNYGYTF,-,TRBV27,TRBJ1-2,TRBD1
TGTGCCAGTAGTATAGGGAACAGGGGTTCGAGAACTGAAGCTTTCTTT,CASSIGNRGSRTEAFF,few,TRBV19,TRBJ1-1,TRBD1
TGTGCCAGCAGCCCGCCTGGGCAGGCCCTCTATGGCTACACCTTC,CASSPPGQALYGYTF,-,TRBV7-9,TRBJ1-2,-
TGTGCCAGCAGCCCGACAGTCTACAGCACCGGGGAGCTGTTTTTT,CASSPTVYSTGELFF,-,TRBV6-6,TRBJ2-2,-
TGTGCCAGCAGTACCCGGGACAGAAAAAGGGCCAACGTCCTGACTTTC,CASSTRDRKRANVLTF,-,TRBV27,TRBJ2-6,TRBD1
TGTGCCAGCAGCTCTGACAGGGTCACTGAAGCTTTCTTT,CASSSDRVTEAFF,few,TRBV11-1,TRBJ1-1,TRBD1
TGTGCCTGGAGTGTGAGGCTAGGGAGGAACACCGGGGAGCTGTTTTTT,CAWSVRLGRNTGELFF,-,TRBV30,TRBJ2-2,-
TGTGCCAGCAGCCGCGCAGGGTACGGGAACACCATATATTTT,CASSRAGYGNTIYF,few,TRBV9,TRBJ1-3,-
TGCGCCAGCAGCTTGGATGGAGGATACACCGGGGAGCTGTTTTTT,CASSLDGGYTGELFF,-,TRBV5-1,TRBJ2-2,-
TGTGCCAGCACCCCTCCCGGGAAGAATGGCTACACCTTC,CASTPPGKNGYTF,-,TRBV28,TRBJ1-2,-
TGTGCCTGGAGTCTCCTCCGACGACAGCAAGAGACCCAGTACTTC,CAWSLLRRQQETQYF,few,TRBV30,TRBJ2-5,-
TGTGCCAGCAGCGTTGGAGGGGGCAATCAGCCCCAGCATTTT,CASSVGGGNQPQHF,few,TRBV9,TRBJ1-5,-
TGTGCCAGCAGCTCAACAGATACGCAGTATTTT,CASSSTDTQYF,few,TRBV7-9,TRBJ2-3,-
TGTGCCAGCAGCGTAGGGACAGGGAACAATGAGCAGTTCTTC,CASSVGTGNNEQFF,-,TRBV9,TRBJ2-1,TRBD1
TGTGCCAGCAGGCGTGACTGGGATACGCAGTATTTT,CASRRDWDTQYF,-,TRBV5-4,TRBJ2-3,-
TGTGCCAGTAGGAACTACAGGGTGCGGAACTATGGCTACACCTTC,CASRNYRVRNYGYTF,few,TRBV19,TRBJ1-2,-
TGCGCCAGCAGGTTAGAGGGACTAGACGGCGAGACCCAGTACTTC,CASRLEGLDGETQYF,few,TRBV5-1,TRBJ2-5,TRBD2
TGTGCGACGACAGGGCCGAATCAGCCCCAGCATTTT,CATTGPNQPQHF,-,TRBV19,TRBJ1-5,TRBD1
TGTGCCACCAGCAGACACGGCGGGGGGCCGAACACCGGGGAGCTGTTTTTT,CATSRHGGGPNTGELFF,-,TRBV15,TRBJ2-2,TRBD2
TGTGCCAGCAGCAAGGAAGTCGACAGGGGGCTAGAGTATGGCTACACCTTC,CASSKEVDRGLEYGYTF,-,TRBV21-1,TRBJ1-2,-
TGTGCCAGTCAACTCCAGAACACTGAAGCTTTCTTT,CASQLQNTEAFF,few,TRBV19,TRBJ1-1,-
TGTGCCAGCAGCGCAGGACACGGGCTAGGCTACACCTTC,CASSAGHGLGYTF,few,TRBV11-2,TRBJ1-2,-
TGCGCCAGCAGCCGGGAGACAAATACTAATTCACCCCTCCACTTT,CASSRETNTNSPLHF,-,TRBV5-1,TRBJ1-6,-
TGTGCCAGCAGCCCAGGACAGGGCTCCTACAATGAGCAGTTCTTC,CASSPGQGSYNEQFF,few,TRBV5-6,TRBJ2-1,TRBD1